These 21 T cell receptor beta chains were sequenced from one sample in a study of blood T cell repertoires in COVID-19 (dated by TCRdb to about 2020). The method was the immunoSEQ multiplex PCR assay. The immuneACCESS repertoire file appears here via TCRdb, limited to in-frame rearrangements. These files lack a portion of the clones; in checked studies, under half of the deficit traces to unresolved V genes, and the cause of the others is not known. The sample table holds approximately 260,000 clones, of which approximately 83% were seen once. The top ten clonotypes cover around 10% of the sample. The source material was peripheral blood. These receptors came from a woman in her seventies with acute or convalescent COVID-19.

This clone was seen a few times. The CDR3 region is CASSHRGGEAFF. CDR3 in DNA: TGCGCCAGCAGCCACAGGGGTGGTGAAGCTTTCTTT. The chain uses TRBV10-2 and TRBJ1-1; 7 bases match TRBD1. The V gene end was trimmed by 6 bases and the J gene end by 7 bases; junction bases not matched to a gene: 5. Germline loops: CDR1 WSHSY, CDR2 SAAADI. This CDR3 contains 12 residues.

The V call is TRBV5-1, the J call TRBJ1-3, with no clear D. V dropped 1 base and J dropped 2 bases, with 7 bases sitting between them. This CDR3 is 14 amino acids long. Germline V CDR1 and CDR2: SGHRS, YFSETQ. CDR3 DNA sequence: TGCGCCAGCAGCTTGAGCGGAACTGGAAACACCATATATTTT. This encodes CASSLSGTGNTIYF.

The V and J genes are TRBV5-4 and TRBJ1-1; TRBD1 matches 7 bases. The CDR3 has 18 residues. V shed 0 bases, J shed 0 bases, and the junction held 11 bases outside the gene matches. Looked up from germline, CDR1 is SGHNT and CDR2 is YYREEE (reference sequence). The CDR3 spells CASSLARGAPSLNTEAFF. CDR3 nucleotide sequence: TGTGCCAGCAGCTTGGCCAGGGGGGCCCCTTCACTGAACACTGAAGCTTTCTTT. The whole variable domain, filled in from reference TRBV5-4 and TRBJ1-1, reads ETGVTQSPTHLIKTRGQQVTLRCSSQSGHNTVSWYQQALGQGPQFIFQYYREEENGRGNFPPRFSGLQFPNYSSELNVNALELDDSALYLCASSLARGAPSLNTEAFFGQGTRLTVV.

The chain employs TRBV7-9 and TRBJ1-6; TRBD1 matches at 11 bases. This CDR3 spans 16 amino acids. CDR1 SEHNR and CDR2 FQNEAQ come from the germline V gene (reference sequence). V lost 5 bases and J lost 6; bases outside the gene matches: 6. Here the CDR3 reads CASSQGQGARNSPLHF. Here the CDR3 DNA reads TGTGCCAGCAGCCAAGGACAGGGGGCACGTAATTCACCCCTCCACTTT.

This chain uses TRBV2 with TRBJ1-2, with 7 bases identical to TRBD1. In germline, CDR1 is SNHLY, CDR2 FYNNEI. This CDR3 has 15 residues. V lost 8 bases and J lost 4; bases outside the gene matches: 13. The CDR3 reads CASGLEGAVSYGYTF. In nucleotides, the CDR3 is TGTGCCAGCGGGTTAGAGGGGGCCGTGTCCTATGGCTACACCTTC.

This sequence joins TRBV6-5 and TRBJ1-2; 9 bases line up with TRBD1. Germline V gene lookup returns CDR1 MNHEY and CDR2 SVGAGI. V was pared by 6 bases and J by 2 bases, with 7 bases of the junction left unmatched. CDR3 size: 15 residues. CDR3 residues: CASSYAGTGNYGYTF. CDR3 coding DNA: TGTGCCAGCAGCTACGCCGGGACAGGGAACTATGGCTACACCTTC.

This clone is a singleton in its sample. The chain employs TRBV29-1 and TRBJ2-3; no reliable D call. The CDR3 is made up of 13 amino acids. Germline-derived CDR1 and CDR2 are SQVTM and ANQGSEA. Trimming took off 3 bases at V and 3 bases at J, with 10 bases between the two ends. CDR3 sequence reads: CSVDSPGTDTQYF. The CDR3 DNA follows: TGCAGCGTTGACTCGCCGGGTACAGATACGCAGTATTTT.

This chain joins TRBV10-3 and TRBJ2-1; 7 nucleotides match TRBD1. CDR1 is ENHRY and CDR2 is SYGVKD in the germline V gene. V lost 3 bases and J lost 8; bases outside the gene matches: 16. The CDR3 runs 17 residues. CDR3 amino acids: CAISDRTGSDVRDEQFF. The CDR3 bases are TGTGCCATCAGTGACCGGACAGGTAGTGATGTTCGCGATGAGCAGTTCTTC.

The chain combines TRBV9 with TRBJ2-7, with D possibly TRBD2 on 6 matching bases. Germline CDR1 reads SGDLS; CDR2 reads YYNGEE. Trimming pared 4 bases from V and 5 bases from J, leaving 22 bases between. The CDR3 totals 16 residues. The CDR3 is CASSPKARGRLHEQYF. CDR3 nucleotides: TGTGCCAGCAGCCCTAAAGCACGGGGGAGGCTCCACGAGCAGTACTTC.

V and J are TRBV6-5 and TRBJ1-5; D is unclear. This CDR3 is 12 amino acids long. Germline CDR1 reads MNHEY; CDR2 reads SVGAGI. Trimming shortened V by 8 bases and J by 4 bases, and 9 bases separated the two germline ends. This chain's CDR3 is CASEPGNQPQHF. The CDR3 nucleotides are TGTGCCAGCGAACCGGGGAATCAGCCCCAGCATTTT.

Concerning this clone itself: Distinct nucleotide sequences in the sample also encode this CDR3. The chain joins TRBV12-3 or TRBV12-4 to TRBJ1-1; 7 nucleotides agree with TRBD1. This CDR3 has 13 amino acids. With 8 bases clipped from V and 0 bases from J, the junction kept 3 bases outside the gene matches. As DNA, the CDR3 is TGTGCCAGCGGGACAGCCATGAACACTGAAGCTTTCTTT. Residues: CASGTAMNTEAFF.

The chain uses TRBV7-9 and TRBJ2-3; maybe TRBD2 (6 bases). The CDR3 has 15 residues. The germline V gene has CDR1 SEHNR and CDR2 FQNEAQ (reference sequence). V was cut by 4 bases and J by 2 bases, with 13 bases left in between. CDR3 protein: CASSSWGEHTDTQYF. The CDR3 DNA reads TGTGCCAGCAGCTCCTGGGGGGAACACACAGATACGCAGTATTTT.

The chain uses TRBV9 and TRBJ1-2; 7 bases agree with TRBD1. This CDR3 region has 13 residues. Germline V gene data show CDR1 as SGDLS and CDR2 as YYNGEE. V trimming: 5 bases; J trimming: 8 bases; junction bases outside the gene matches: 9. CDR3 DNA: TGTGCCAGCAGATCGACAGGGTCTCAAGGCTACACCTTC. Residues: CASRSTGSQGYTF.

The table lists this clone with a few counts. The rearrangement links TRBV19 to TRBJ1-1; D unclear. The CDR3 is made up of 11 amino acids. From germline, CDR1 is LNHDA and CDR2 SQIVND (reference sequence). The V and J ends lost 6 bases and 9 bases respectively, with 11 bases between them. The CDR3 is CASSPGLQAFF. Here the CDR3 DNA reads TGTGCCAGTAGCCCGGGTCTTCAAGCTTTCTTT.

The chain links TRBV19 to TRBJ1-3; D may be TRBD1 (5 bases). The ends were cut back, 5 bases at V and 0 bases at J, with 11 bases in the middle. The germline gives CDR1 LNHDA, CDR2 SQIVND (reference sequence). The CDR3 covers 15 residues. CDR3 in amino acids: CASSALGGSGNTIYF. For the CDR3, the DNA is TGTGCCAGTAGTGCCCTGGGGGGCTCTGGAAACACCATATATTTT.

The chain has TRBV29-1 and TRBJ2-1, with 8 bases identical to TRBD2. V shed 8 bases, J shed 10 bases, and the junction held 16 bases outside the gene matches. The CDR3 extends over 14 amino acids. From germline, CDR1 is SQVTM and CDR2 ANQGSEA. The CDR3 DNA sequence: TGCAGCATACCCTCCAAGCGGGGGCTCTCGGAGCAGTTCTTC. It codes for CSIPSKRGLSEQFF.

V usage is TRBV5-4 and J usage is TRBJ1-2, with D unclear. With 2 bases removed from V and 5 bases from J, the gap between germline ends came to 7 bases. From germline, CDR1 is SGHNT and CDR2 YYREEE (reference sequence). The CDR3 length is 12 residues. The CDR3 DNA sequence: TGTGCCAGCAGCTTCAACCTATATGGCTACACCTTC. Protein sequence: CASSFNLYGYTF.

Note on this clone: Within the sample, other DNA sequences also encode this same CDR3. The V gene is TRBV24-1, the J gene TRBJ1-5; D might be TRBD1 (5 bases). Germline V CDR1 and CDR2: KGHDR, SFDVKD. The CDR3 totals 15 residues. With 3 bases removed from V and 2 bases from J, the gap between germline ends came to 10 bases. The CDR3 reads CATSDPRVGNQPQHF. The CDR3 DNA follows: TGTGCCACCAGTGATCCCAGGGTTGGCAATCAGCCCCAGCATTTT.

This CDR3 reads CASSLRRLQPQHF. Here the CDR3 DNA reads TGTGCCAGCAGTTTACGGCGACTCCAGCCCCAGCATTTT. J is TRBJ1-5 and V is TRBV12-3 or TRBV12-4; D call uncertain. The V gene lost 2 bases and the J gene lost 7 bases, with 9 bases spanning the gap. The CDR3 is made up of 13 amino acids.

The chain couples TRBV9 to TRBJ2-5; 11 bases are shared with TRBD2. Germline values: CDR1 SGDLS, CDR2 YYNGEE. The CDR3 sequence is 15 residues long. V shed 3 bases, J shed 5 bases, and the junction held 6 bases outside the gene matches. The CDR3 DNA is TGTGCCAGCAGCGAAGTAGCGGGGGGGCGGGAGACCCAGTACTTC. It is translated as CASSEVAGGRETQYF.

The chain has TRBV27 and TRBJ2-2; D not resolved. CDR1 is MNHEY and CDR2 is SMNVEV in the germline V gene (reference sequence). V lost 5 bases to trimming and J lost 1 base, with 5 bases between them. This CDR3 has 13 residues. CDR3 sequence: CASSPGNTGELFF. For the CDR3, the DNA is TGTGCCAGCAGTCCCGGGAACACCGGGGAGCTGTTTTTT.